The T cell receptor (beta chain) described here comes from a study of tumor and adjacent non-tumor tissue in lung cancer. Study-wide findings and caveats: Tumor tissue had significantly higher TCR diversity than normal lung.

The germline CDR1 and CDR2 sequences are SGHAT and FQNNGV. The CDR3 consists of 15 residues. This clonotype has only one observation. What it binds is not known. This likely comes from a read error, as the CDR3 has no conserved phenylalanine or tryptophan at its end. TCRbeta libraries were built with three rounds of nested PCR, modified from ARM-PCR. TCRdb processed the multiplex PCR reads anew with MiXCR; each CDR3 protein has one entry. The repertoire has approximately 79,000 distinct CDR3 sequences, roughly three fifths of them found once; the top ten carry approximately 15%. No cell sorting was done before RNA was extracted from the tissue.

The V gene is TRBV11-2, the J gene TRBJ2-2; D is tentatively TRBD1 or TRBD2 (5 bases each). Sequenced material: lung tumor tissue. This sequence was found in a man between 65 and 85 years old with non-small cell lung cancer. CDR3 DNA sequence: TGTGCCAGCAGCTCAGAAGGGGTTGCGGCCGGGGAACTGTTTTCT. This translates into CASSSEGVAAGELFS.